Listed below are T cell receptor beta chains from one sample, sequenced in a study of T cells in Graves' hyperthyroidism and ophthalmopathy. TCRdb reanalysed the multiplex PCR reads using MiXCR and keeps one entry per CDR3 protein. The sample consists of around 700,000 distinct CDR3 sequences, approximately 18% of them appearing once. The sequenced material came from blood. All receptors come from a woman in her forties or fifties with Graves' hyperthyroidism that later progressed to Graves' ophthalmopathy. Each CDR3 is given with its conserved first and last residue. D genes are given only for firm matches. Clone size appears in some rows only: once, few, many, or a class for an expanded clone.

D gene: TRBD1
clone size: NA
V gene: TRBV19
J gene: TRBJ2-2
CDR3 protein: CASRTGKDTGELFF
CDR3 DNA: TGTGCCAGTCGGACAGGGAAAGACACCGGGGAGCTGTTTTTT

D gene: NA
clone size: few
V gene: TRBV9
J gene: TRBJ1-3
CDR3 protein: CASSVDRGNGNTIYF
CDR3 DNA: TGTGCCAGCAGCGTAGATAGGGGTAATGGAAACACCATATATTTT

D gene: NA
clone size: many
V gene: TRBV2
J gene: TRBJ2-7
CDR3 protein: CASSEALRQYF
CDR3 DNA: TGTGCCAGCAGTGAAGCGCTACGGCAGTACTTC

D gene: TRBD1
clone size: few
V gene: TRBV6-6
J gene: TRBJ1-2
CDR3 protein: CASSYSGQDYGYTF
CDR3 DNA: TGTGCCAGCAGTTACTCAGGACAGGACTATGGCTACACCTTC

D gene: NA
clone size: few
V gene: TRBV5-1
J gene: TRBJ1-3
CDR3 protein: CASSVAGVAGSSGNTIYF
CDR3 DNA: TGTGCCAGCAGCGTAGCGGGCGTGGCAGGGAGCTCTGGAAACACCATATATTTT

D gene: NA
clone size: NA
V gene: TRBV5-5
J gene: TRBJ2-2
CDR3 protein: CASSFGRGRGKAGELFF
CDR3 DNA: TGTGCCAGCAGCTTCGGTCGGGGACGGGGAAAGGCCGGGGAGCTGTTTTTT

D gene: NA
clone size: many
V gene: TRBV7-2
J gene: TRBJ2-6
CDR3 protein: CASSLASNRASISGANVLTF
CDR3 DNA: TGTGCCAGCAGCTTAGCCTCGAACAGGGCTTCGATCTCTGGGGCCAACGTCCTGACTTTC

D gene: NA
clone size: NA
V gene: TRBV20-1
J gene: TRBJ1-4
CDR3 protein: CSARRSLPEKLFF
CDR3 DNA: TGCAGTGCTCGTCGGTCCTTACCGGAAAAACTGTTTTTT

D gene: NA
clone size: many
V gene: TRBV3-1
J gene: TRBJ2-3
CDR3 protein: CASSQQGGADTQYF
CDR3 DNA: TGTGCCAGCAGCCAACAGGGGGGAGCAGATACGCAGTATTTT

D gene: TRBD2
clone size: few
V gene: TRBV6-5
J gene: TRBJ2-2
CDR3 protein: CASSYSIAGANTGELFF
CDR3 DNA: TGTGCCAGCAGTTACTCGATCGCGGGGGCGAACACCGGGGAGCTGTTTTTT

D gene: TRBD1
clone size: many
V gene: TRBV6-1
J gene: TRBJ1-2
CDR3 protein: CASRSGQNYGYTF
CDR3 DNA: TGTGCCAGCAGGTCGGGACAGAACTATGGCTACACCTTC

D gene: NA
clone size: few
V gene: TRBV5-1
J gene: TRBJ1-5
CDR3 protein: CASSLGPDVRNQPQHF
CDR3 DNA: TGCGCCAGCAGCTTGGGACCTGACGTGCGAAATCAGCCCCAGCATTTT

D gene: TRBD1
clone size: few
V gene: TRBV6-1
J gene: TRBJ2-3
CDR3 protein: CASSRGQELDTQYF
CDR3 DNA: TGTGCCAGCAGTCGGGGACAGGAGTTAGATACGCAGTATTTT

D gene: NA
clone size: NA
V gene: TRBV5-6
J gene: TRBJ1-1
CDR3 protein: CASSAYEENTEAFF
CDR3 DNA: TGTGCCAGCAGCGCCTACGAGGAAAACACTGAAGCTTTCTTT

D gene: TRBD1
clone size: NA
V gene: TRBV24-1
J gene: TRBJ2-3
CDR3 protein: CATSDSLQGFDTQYF
CDR3 DNA: TGTGCCACCAGTGATTCCCTACAGGGGTTCGATACGCAGTATTTT

D gene: TRBD1
clone size: many
V gene: TRBV5-1
J gene: TRBJ1-5
CDR3 protein: CASSPGQGWGQPQHF
CDR3 DNA: TGCGCCAGCAGCCCCGGACAGGGATGGGGTCAGCCCCAGCATTTT

D gene: TRBD2
clone size: NA
V gene: TRBV7-8
J gene: TRBJ2-7
CDR3 protein: CASSLALAGGPNLNYEQYF
CDR3 DNA: TGTGCCAGCAGCTTAGCGTTAGCGGGGGGGCCGAATCTGAACTACGAGCAGTACTTC

D gene: TRBD1
clone size: NA
V gene: TRBV20-1
J gene: TRBJ2-7
CDR3 protein: CSAAKRRGGYYEQYF
CDR3 DNA: TGCAGTGCAGCCAAGAGACGAGGGGGCTACTACGAGCAGTACTTC

D gene: TRBD1
clone size: few
V gene: TRBV6-1
J gene: TRBJ1-6
CDR3 protein: CASTLTGGQNSPLHF
CDR3 DNA: TGTGCCAGCACCCTGACAGGGGGCCAAAATTCACCCCTCCACTTT

D gene: NA
clone size: few
V gene: TRBV29-1
J gene: TRBJ1-1
CDR3 protein: CSGWVNTEAFF
CDR3 DNA: TGCAGCGGTTGGGTGAACACTGAAGCTTTCTTT

D gene: TRBD1
clone size: many
V gene: TRBV2
J gene: TRBJ1-5
CDR3 protein: CASTEGQGVQPQHF
CDR3 DNA: TGTGCCAGCACCGAGGGACAGGGTGTTCAGCCCCAGCATTTT

D gene: TRBD1
clone size: few
V gene: TRBV19
J gene: TRBJ1-5
CDR3 protein: CASSSISRRGTGRDQPQHF
CDR3 DNA: TGTGCCAGTAGCTCTATTAGTCGAAGGGGGACAGGGAGAGATCAGCCCCAGCATTTT

D gene: NA
clone size: NA
V gene: TRBV12-3/TRBV12-4
J gene: TRBJ2-7
CDR3 protein: CASSLEGVEQYF
CDR3 DNA: TGTGCCAGCAGTTTGGAGGGGGTCGAGCAGTACTTC

D gene: NA
clone size: many
V gene: TRBV11-2
J gene: TRBJ2-5
CDR3 protein: CANSPWGPRAETQYF
CDR3 DNA: TGTGCCAACAGCCCCTGGGGGCCACGAGCAGAGACCCAGTACTTC

D gene: NA
clone size: NA
V gene: TRBV2
J gene: TRBJ2-5
CDR3 protein: CASRQDPGHQETQYF
CDR3 DNA: TGTGCCAGCAGACAGGACCCGGGACACCAAGAGACCCAGTACTTC